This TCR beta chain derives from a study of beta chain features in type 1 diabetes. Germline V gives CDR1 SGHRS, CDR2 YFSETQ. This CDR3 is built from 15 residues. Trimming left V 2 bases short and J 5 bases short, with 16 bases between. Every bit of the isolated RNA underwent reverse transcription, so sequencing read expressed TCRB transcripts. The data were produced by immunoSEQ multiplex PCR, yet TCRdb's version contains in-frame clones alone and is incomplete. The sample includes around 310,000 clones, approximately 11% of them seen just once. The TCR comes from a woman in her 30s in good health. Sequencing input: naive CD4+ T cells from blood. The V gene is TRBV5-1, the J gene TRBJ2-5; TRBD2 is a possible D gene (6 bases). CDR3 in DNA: TGCGCCAGCAGCTTTACCCGCGGGATTCGGGAGACCCAGTACTTC. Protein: CASSFTRGIRETQYF.